This record looks at one T cell receptor beta chain sequence and its context. J lost 0 bases, V lost 4 bases, and 3 bases had no gene match. CDR1 and CDR2 (germline): MNHNS, SASEGT. The CDR3 runs 15 residues. This table comes from immunoSEQ multiplex PCR, and its TCRdb copy is limited to in-frame clones, with some not included. The sample shows 1.5 million to 2.5 million clones, approximately 95% of them seen only once. The data were obtained in a study of shared clonotypes between healthy human individuals. It was CD45RO-negative cells, positively selected for CCR7, that made up naive CD8 cells, with terminally differentiated effector memory CD45RA+ cells excluded.

J is TRBJ1-1 and V is TRBV6-1; 9 bases align to TRBD1. The sequenced sample was naive CD8+ T cells sorted from blood. This receptor was taken from a man aged 18 to 29 in good health. The CDR3 reads CASSGRTGVNTEAFF. CDR3 nucleotide sequence: TGTGCCAGCAGTGGAAGGACAGGGGTGAACACTGAAGCTTTCTTT.